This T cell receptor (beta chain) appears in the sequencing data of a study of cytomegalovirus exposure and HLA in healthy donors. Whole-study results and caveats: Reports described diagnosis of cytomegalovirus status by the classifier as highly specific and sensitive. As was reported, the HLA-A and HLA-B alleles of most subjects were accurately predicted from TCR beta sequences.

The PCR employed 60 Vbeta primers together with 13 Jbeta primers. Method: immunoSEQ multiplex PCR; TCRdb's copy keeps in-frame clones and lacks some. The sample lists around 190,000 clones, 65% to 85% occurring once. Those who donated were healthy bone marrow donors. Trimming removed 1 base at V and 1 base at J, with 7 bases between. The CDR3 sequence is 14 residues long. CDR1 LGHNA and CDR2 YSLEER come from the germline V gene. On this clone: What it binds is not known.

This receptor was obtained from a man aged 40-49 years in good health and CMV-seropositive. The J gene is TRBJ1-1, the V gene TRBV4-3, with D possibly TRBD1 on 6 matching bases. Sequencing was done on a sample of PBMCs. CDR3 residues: CASSQAQGNTEAFF. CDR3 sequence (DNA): TGCGCCAGCAGCCAAGCACAGGGGAACACTGAAGCTTTCTTT.